This T cell receptor (beta chain) was found in a study of blood T cell repertoires in COVID-19. Study-wide background: Researchers got acute and convalescent COVID-19 samples from the United States, Italy and Spain. T cells, B-cell-depleted T cells, or PBMCs supplied cDNA or gDNA.

With V trimmed by 4 bases and J by 2 bases, 5 bases remained unmatched. There are 14 residues in the CDR3. From germline, CDR1 is SGHRS and CDR2 YFSETQ. In the original processing: Estimated nucleated cell counts came from reference gene primer amplification. TCRdb's table, derived via immunoSEQ multiplex PCR, lists solely in-frame clones and lacks some. V and J calls and clone size are as listed in that table; D and trimming were resolved from the DNA. The sample contains fewer than 150,000 clones, 80% to 85% of which appear only once. This TCR came from a woman aged 25 to 39 who had recovered from COVID-19. Sequencing used peripheral blood. The chain recombines TRBV5-1 with TRBJ2-5; 7 bases align to TRBD2. CDR3 in amino acids: CASSTGLGQETQYF. The CDR3, as DNA: TGCGCCAGCAGCACTGGACTAGGGCAAGAGACCCAGTACTTC.